The 3 T cell receptor beta chains below were found in one sample sequenced in a study of blood T cell repertoires in COVID-19. Using immunoSEQ multiplex PCR, the repertoire was profiled, and TCRdb retains in-frame clones only, with some absent. The repertoire has just over 95,000 clones, 82% of them found once; the top ten carry about 20%. Sequenced sample: peripheral blood. These receptors all come from a man older than 75 with acute or convalescent COVID-19.

The chain recombines TRBV9 with TRBJ1-1; D call uncertain. The germline gives CDR1 SGDLS, CDR2 YYNGEE. V was pared by 2 bases and J by 0 bases, with 8 bases between. The CDR3 has 14 residues. The CDR3 DNA reads as TGTGCCAGCAGCGTGGGAGACTTGAACACTGAAGCTTTCTTT. Amino acid sequence: CASSVGDLNTEAFF.

This chain connects TRBV5-6 to TRBJ1-2; no definite D call. Germline lookup yields CDR1 SGHDT and CDR2 YYEEEE. This CDR3 comprises 14 residues. V was trimmed by 1 base and J by 4 bases, leaving 11 bases between them. Written as DNA, the CDR3 is TGTGCCAGCAGCTTGAGGAGGTTTTCCTATGGCTACACCTTC. This codes for CASSLRRFSYGYTF.

Only a few counts were recorded for this clone. The chain uses TRBV5-6 and TRBJ2-1, with D unresolved. Trimming took 7 bases from V and 4 from J, leaving 18 bases between them. Germline assignment: CDR1 SGHDT and CDR2 YYEEEE. This CDR3 has 15 residues. Written as DNA, the CDR3 is TGTGCCAGCCGCCGATATGAACCAGGATACAATGAGCAGTTCTTC. Translated, it gives CASRRYEPGYNEQFF.